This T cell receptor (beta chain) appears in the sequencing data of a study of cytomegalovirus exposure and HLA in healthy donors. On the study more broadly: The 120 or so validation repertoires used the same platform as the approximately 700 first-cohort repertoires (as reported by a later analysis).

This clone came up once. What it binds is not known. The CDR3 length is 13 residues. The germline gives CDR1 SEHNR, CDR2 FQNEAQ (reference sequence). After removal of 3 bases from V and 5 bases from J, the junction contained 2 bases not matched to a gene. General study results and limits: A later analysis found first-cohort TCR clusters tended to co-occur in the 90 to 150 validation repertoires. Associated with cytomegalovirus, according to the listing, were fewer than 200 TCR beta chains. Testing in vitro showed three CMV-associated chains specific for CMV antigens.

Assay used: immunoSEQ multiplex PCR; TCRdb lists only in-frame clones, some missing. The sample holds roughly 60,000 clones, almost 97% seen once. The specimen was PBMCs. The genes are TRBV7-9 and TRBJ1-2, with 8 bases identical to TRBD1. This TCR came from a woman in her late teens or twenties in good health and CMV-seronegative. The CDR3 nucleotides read TGTGCCAGCAGCTTCCACAGGGGGTATGGCTACACCTTC. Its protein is CASSFHRGYGYTF.